The T cell receptor (beta chain) under discussion was sequenced for a study of neurological immune-mediated disorders. CDR1 and CDR2 from the germline V gene are SGHRS and YFSETQ. This CDR3 is built from 14 residues. V lost 2 bases, J lost 8 bases, and 16 bases lay in between. TCRdb used MiXCR to reprocess the 5' RACE reads, holding one entry per CDR3 protein. The data contain tens of thousands of distinct CDR3 sequences, roughly 15% of them singletons. In this sample, this clonotype turned up many times. This chain links TRBV5-1 with TRBJ1-2; a possible D gene is TRBD1 (5 bases). The sample was PBMCs. The receptor was isolated from a woman between 45 and 65 years old with HTLV-1-associated myelopathy (HAM/TSP). CDR3 nucleotide sequence: TGCGCCAGCAGCTTTAGACAGTTCCCTGGCGGCTACACCTTC. Its translation is CASSFRQFPGGYTF.